Listed below are T cell receptor beta chains from one sample, sequenced in a study of blood T cell repertoires in COVID-19. TCRdb's table, derived via immunoSEQ multiplex PCR, lists solely in-frame clones and lacks some. The sample records a few hundred thousand clones, around 84% being singletons. The sample was peripheral blood. All receptors derive from a young woman with acute or convalescent COVID-19. CDR3s include the opening cysteine and the closing phenylalanine or tryptophan. Each record gives: clone size, V gene, D gene, J gene, CDR3 DNA, CDR3 protein. D genes are given only for firm matches. Only some rows state a clone size, as once, few, many or a class for expanded clones.

.	TRBV2	TRBD2	TRBJ2-7	TGTGCCAGCAAGCGGGACCAGACCTACGAGCAGTACTTC	CASKRDQTYEQYF
.	TRBV19	.	TRBJ2-7	TGTGCCAGTAGCGAGGACTACGAGCAGTACTTC	CASSEDYEQYF
.	TRBV27	TRBD1	TRBJ1-1	TGTGCCAGCAGTTTAGCCCCCGACAGGGGGGGAACTGAAGCTTTCTTT	CASSLAPDRGGTEAFF
.	TRBV6-4	.	TRBJ2-2	TGTGCCAGCAGTGACACTGGGAACACCGGGGAGCTGTTTTTT	CASSDTGNTGELFF
.	TRBV6-4	.	TRBJ2-2	TGTGCCAGCAGTGCCCAGGGCGTCCAGAACACCGGGGAGCTGTTTTTT	CASSAQGVQNTGELFF
.	TRBV23-1	TRBD1	TRBJ1-1	TGCGCCAGGGCCCCGAGGGGGCCCTATGAAGCTTTCTTT	CARAPRGPYEAFF
.	TRBV4-3	TRBD1	TRBJ1-2	TGCGCCAGCAGCCAAGAAGGGGGGACAGGGGGAGGCTACACCTTC	CASSQEGGTGGGYTF
.	TRBV7-6	.	TRBJ2-5	TGTGCCAGCAGCTTACTCTATGGGACACCTCAAGAGACCCAGTACTTC	CASSLLYGTPQETQYF
.	TRBV18	.	TRBJ2-5	TGTGCCAGCTCACAGGGGGAGACCCAGTACTTC	CASSQGETQYF
.	TRBV4-3	TRBD1	TRBJ1-6	TGCGCCAGCAGCCCGCTGGGACAGGGGACTTCACCCCTCCACTTT	CASSPLGQGTSPLHF
.	TRBV5-1	TRBD2	TRBJ2-2	TGCGCCAGCAGCCCAGGGACTAGCGGGAGGGCCACCGGGGAGCTGTTTTTT	CASSPGTSGRATGELFF
.	TRBV2	.	TRBJ2-1	TGTGCCAGCACCCCGACGGGGTTTAATGAGCAGTTCTTC	CASTPTGFNEQFF
.	TRBV7-8	TRBD2	TRBJ2-1	TGTGCCAGCAGCAACCGCGGGGGTGTCCCCTACAATGAGCAGTTCTTC	CASSNRGGVPYNEQFF
.	TRBV27	TRBD2	TRBJ2-5	TGTGCCAGCAGTTTGTCAATAGCGGGATCCCCACAAGAGACCCAGTACTTC	CASSLSIAGSPQETQYF
.	TRBV5-4	TRBD2	TRBJ2-1	TGTGCCAGCAGCTTGCCGGGGAGGGGTGGCTCCTACAATGAGCAGTTCTTC	CASSLPGRGGSYNEQFF
.	TRBV27	.	TRBJ2-5	TGTGCCAGCAGTCCCGGGACACAGGAGACCCAGTACTTC	CASSPGTQETQYF
.	TRBV7-6	.	TRBJ1-4	TGTGCCAGCAGCCTACAGCGGGACGGTGAAAAACTGTTTTTT	CASSLQRDGEKLFF
.	TRBV11-3	TRBD2	TRBJ2-1	TGTGCCAGCAGCCTTGGGACTAGCGGGAGCGATGAGCAGTTCTTC	CASSLGTSGSDEQFF
once	TRBV10-3	TRBD1	TRBJ2-2	TGTGCCATCAGTGAGACGGGACAGGGATTAACCGGGGAGCTGTTTTTT	CAISETGQGLTGELFF
.	TRBV28	TRBD1	TRBJ1-2	TGTGCCAGCAGTACCCCAGGGGGAGCCCCTCATGGCTACACCTTC	CASSTPGGAPHGYTF
.	TRBV5-6	TRBD1	TRBJ1-1	TGTGCCAGCAGCTTGCAGGGGGGAGACACTGAAGCTTTCTTT	CASSLQGGDTEAFF
.	TRBV4-3	.	TRBJ1-1	TGCGCCAGCAGCCAAGATGGCCACAGTGAAGCTTTCTTT	CASSQDGHSEAFF